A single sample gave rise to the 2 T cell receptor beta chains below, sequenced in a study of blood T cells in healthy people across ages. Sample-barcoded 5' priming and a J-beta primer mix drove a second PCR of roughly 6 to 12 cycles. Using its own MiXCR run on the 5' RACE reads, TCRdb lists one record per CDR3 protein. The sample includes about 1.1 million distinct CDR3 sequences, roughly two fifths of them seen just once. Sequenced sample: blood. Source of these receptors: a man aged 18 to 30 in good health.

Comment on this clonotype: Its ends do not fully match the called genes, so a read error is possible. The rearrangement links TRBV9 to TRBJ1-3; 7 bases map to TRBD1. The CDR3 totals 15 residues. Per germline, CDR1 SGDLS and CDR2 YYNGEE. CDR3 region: CASSEGDSSGNTIYF. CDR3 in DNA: TGTGCCAGCAGCGAGGGGGACAGCTCTGGGAACACCATATATTTT.

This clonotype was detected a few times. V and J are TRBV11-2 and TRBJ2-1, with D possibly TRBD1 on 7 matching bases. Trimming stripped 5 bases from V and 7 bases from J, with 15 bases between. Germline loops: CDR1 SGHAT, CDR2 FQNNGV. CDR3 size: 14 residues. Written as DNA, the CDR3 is TGTGCCAGCAGCCCCTTACAGGGGAGGAATGAGCAGTTCTTC. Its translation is CASSPLQGRNEQFF.